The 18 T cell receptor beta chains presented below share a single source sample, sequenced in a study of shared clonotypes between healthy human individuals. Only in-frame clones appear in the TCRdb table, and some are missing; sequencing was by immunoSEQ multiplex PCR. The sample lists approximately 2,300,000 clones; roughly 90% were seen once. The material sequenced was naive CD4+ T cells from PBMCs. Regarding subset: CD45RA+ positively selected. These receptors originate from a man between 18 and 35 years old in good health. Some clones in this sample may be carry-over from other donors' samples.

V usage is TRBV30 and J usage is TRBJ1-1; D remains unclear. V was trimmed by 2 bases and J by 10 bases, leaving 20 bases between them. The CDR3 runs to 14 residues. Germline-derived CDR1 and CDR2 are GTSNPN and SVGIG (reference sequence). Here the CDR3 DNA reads TGTGCCTGGAGTCCGTTGACTCGGCGGATCGGAGCTTTCTTT. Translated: CAWSPLTRRIGAFF.

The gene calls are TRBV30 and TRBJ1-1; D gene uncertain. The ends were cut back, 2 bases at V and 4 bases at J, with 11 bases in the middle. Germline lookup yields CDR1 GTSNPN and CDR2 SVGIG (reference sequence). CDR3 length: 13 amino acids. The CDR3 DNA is TGTGCCTGGAGTCGGGAATGGGGCACTGAAGCTTTCTTT. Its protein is CAWSREWGTEAFF.

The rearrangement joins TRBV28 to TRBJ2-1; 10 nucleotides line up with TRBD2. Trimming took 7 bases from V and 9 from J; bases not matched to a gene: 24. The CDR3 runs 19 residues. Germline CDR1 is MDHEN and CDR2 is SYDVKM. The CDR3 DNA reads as TGTGCCAGCAATTCCATCGGGGGTTCGCTAGCGGGAGAATCGGGTGAGCAGTTCTTC. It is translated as CASNSIGGSLAGESGEQFF. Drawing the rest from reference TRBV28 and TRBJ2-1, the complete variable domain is DVKVTQSSRYLVKRTGEKVFLECVQDMDHENMFWYRQDPGLGLRLIYFSYDVKMKEKGDIPEGYSVSREKKERFSLILESASTNQTSMYLCASNSIGGSLAGESGEQFFGPGTRLTVL.

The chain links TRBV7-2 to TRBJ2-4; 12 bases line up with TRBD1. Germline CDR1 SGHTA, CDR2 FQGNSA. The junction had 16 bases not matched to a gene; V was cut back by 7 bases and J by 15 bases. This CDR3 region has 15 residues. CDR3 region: CASTLAGTGGEISYF. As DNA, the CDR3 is TGTGCCAGCACCCTAGCGGGGACAGGGGGCGAAATTTCGTACTTC.

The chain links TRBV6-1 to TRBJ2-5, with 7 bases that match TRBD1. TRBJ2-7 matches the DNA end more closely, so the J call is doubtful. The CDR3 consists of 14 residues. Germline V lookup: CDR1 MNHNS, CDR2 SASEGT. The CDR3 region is CASSVGTAHYEQYF. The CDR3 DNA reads TGTGCCAGCAGTGTGGGGACAGCTCACTACGAGCAGTACTTC.

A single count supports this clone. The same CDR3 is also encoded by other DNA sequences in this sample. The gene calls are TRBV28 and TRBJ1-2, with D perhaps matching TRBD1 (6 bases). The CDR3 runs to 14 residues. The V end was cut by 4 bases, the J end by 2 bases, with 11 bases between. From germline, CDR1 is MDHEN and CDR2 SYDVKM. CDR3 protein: CASSSTGTNYGYTF. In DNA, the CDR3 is TGTGCCAGCAGTTCCACAGGGACCAACTATGGCTACACCTTC.

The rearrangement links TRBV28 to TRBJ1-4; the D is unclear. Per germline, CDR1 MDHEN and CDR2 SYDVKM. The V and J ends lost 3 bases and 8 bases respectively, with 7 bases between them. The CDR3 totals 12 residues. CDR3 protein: CASSLWEEKLFF. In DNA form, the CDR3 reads TGTGCCAGCAGTTTGTGGGAGGAAAAACTGTTTTTT.

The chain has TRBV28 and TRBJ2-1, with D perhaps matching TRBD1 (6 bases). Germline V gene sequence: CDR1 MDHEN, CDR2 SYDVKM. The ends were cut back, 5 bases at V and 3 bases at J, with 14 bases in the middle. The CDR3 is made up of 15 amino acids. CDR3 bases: TGTGCCAGCAGTCCAGGGGACCGGTACTACAATGAGCAGTTCTTC. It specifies CASSPGDRYYNEQFF. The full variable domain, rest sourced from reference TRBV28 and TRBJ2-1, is DVKVTQSSRYLVKRTGEKVFLECVQDMDHENMFWYRQDPGLGLRLIYFSYDVKMKEKGDIPEGYSVSREKKERFSLILESASTNQTSMYLCASSPGDRYYNEQFFGPGTRLTVL.

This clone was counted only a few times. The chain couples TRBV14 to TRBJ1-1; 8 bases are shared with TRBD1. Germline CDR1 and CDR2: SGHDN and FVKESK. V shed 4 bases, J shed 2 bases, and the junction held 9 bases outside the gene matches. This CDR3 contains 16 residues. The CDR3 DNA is TGTGCCAGCAGCCCAACAGGGGGTCTTCGAAACACTGAAGCTTTCTTT. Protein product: CASSPTGGLRNTEAFF. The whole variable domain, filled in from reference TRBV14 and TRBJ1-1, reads EAGVTQFPSHSVIEKGQTVTLRCDPISGHDNLYWYRRVMGKEIKFLLHFVKESKQDESGMPNNRFLAERTGGTYSTLKVQPAELEDSGVYFCASSPTGGLRNTEAFFGQGTRLTVV.

The CDR3 is CASSRSRGHEQYF. In DNA form, the CDR3 reads TGCGCCAGCAGCCGGAGCAGGGGGCATGAGCAGTACTTC. The chain recombines TRBV4-3 with TRBJ2-7, with TRBD1 identical over 8 bases. The V and J ends lost 4 bases and 7 bases, in that order; junction bases with no gene match: 6. There are 13 residues in the CDR3. The germline gives CDR1 LGHNA, CDR2 YSLEER.

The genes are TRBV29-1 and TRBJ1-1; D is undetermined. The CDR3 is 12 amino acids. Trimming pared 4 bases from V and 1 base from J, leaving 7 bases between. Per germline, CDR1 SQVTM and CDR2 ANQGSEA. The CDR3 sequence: CSVAQKNTEAFF. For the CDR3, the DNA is TGCAGCGTTGCCCAGAAGAACACTGAAGCTTTCTTT.

The CDR3 region is CASTSFRRDEQFF. In DNA form, the CDR3 reads TGTGCCAGCACCTCCTTCAGACGCGATGAGCAGTTCTTC. The rearrangement joins TRBV28 to TRBJ2-1; no reliable D call. V gave up 7 bases and J gave up 8 bases, with 15 bases separating them. This CDR3 contains 13 residues. The germline V gene has CDR1 MDHEN and CDR2 SYDVKM.

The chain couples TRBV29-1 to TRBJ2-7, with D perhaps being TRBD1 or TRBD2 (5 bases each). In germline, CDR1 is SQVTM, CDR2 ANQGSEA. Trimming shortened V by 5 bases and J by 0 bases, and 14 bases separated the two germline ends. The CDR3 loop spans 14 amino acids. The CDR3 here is CSVQRRDGSYEQYF. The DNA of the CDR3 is TGCAGCGTTCAGAGACGGGACGGCTCCTACGAGCAGTACTTC.

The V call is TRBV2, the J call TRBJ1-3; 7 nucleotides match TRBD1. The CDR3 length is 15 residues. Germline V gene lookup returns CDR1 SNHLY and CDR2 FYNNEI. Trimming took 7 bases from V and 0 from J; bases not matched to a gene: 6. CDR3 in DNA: TGTGCCAGCAACAACCGGGACAGCTCTGGAAACACCATATATTTT. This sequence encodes CASNNRDSSGNTIYF.

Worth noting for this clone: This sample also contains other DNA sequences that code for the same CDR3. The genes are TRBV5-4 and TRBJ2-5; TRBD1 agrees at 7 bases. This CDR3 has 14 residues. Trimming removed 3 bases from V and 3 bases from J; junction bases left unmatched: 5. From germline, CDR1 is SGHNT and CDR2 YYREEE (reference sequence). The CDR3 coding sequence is TGTGCCAGCAGCTCATATCAGGGGGAAGAGACCCAGTACTTC. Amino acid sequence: CASSSYQGEETQYF.

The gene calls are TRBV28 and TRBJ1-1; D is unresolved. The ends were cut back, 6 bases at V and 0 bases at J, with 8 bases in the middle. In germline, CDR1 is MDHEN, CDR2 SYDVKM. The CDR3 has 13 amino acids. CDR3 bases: TGTGCCAGCAGCTCTGCGATGAACACTGAAGCTTTCTTT. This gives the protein CASSSAMNTEAFF.

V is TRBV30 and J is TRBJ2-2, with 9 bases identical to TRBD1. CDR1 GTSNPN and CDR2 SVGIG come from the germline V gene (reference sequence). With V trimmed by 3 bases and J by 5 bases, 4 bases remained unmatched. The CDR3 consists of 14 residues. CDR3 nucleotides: TGTGCCTGGAGAGACAGGGGGAGAACCGGGGAGCTGTTTTTT. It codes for CAWRDRGRTGELFF.

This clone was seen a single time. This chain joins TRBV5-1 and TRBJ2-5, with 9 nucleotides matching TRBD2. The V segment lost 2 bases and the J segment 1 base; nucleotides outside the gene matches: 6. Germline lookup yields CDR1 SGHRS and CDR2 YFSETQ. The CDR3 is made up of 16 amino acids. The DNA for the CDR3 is TGCGCCAGCAGCTTTGCCCCGACTAGCGGCCAAGAGACCCAGTACTTC. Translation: CASSFAPTSGQETQYF.